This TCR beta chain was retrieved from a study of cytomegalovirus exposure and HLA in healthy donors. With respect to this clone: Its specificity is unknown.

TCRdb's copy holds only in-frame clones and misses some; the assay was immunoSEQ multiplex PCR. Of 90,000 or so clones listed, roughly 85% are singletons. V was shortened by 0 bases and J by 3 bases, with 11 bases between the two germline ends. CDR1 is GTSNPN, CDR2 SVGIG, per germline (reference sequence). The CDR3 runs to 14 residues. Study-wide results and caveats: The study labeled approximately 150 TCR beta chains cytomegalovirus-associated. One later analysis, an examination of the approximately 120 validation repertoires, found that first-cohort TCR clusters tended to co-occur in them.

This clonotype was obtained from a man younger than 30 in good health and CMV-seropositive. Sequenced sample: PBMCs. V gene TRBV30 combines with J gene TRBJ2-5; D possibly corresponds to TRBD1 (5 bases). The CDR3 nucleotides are TGTGCCTGGAGTGTACTGGACAAAGAAGAGACCCAGTACTTC. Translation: CAWSVLDKEETQYF.